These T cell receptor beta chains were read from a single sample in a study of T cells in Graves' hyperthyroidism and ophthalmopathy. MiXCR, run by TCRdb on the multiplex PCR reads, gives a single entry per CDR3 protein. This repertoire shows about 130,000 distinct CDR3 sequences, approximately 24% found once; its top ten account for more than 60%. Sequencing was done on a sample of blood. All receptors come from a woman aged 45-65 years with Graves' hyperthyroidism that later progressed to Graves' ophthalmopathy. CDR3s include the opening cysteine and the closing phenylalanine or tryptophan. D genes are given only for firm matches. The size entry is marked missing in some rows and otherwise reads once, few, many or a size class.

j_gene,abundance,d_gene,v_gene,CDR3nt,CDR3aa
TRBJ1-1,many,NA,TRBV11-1,TGTGCCAGCAGCCCCAGAACAGTGCCTGAAGCTTTCTTT,CASSPRTVPEAFF
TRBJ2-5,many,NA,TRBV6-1,TGTGCCAGCAGAGGTAATCAGGCGGTCCAAGAGACCCAGTACTTC,CASRGNQAVQETQYF
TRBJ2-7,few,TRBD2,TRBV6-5,TGTGCCAGCAGTTACCGCGGACTAGCGGGAACCTACGAGCAGTACTTC,CASSYRGLAGTYEQYF
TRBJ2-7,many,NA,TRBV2,TGTGCCAGCAGTACGGGCCCGGGGGAGCAGTACTTC,CASSTGPGEQYF
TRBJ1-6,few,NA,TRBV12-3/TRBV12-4,TGTGCCAGCAACATCCAGGGCTATAATTCACCCCTCCACTTT,CASNIQGYNSPLHF
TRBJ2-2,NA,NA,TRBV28,TGTGCCAGCACCCTACCAGGGCGGGACACCGGGGAGCTGTTTTTT,CASTLPGRDTGELFF
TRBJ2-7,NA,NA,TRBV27,TGTGCCAGCAGTCCTCTAGATTCTAGGAGGGAGCAGTACTTC,CASSPLDSRREQYF
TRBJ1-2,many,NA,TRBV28,TGTGCCAGCAGTTCGCAAAAAGGGGGGCGGACTAACTATGGCTACACCTTC,CASSSQKGGRTNYGYTF
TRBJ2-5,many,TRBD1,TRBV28,TGTGCCAGCAGTTTGTGGGCGTTGACAGGGGGACAAGAGACCCAGTACTTC,CASSLWALTGGQETQYF
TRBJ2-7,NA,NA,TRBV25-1,TGTGCCAGCAGTGCCCTCTTTCGGGGTGAGCAGTACTTC,CASSALFRGEQYF
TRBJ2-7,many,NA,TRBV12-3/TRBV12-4,TGTGCCAGCAGTGGTAGTTTCCGGGACGAGCAGTACTTC,CASSGSFRDEQYF
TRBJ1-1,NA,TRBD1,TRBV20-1,TGCAGTGCTAGGGGGGCAGGGGGCACTGAAGCTTTCTTT,CSARGAGGTEAFF
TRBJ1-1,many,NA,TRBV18,TGTGCCAGCTCACCGGGGGGTGACACTGAAGCTTTCTTT,CASSPGGDTEAFF
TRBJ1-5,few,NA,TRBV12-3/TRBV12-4,TGTGCCAGCAGTTTATGGGAAGGGGATAGGGGTCAGCCCCAGCATTTT,CASSLWEGDRGQPQHF
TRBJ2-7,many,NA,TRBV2,TGTGCCAGCAAAGTGGGGGGCCTAAGCTACGAGCAGTACTTC,CASKVGGLSYEQYF
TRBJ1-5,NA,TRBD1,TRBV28,TGTGCCAGCAGTTCACCCAGACAGGGCCCTAATCAGCCCCAGCATTTT,CASSSPRQGPNQPQHF
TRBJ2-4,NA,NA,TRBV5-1,TGCGCCAGCAGCTTGGAAGGGGAGAAATATGTTCAGTACTTC,CASSLEGEKYVQYF
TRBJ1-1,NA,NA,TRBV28,TGTGCCAGCAGTCGGGGGCGGGGCACTGAAGCTTTCTTT,CASSRGRGTEAFF
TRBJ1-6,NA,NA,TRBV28,TGTGCCAGCAGTCCGATGTGGAAGGGTAATTCACCCCTCCACTTT,CASSPMWKGNSPLHF
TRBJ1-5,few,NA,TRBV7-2,TGTGCCAGCACCGGGGGAGGGGCCAATCAGCCCCAGCATTTT,CASTGGGANQPQHF
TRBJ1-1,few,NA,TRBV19,TGTGCCAGTAGTATAGGGGGCGCGAGGGTTGAAGCTTTCTTT,CASSIGGARVEAFF
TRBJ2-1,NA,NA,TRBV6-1,TGTGCCAGCAGTGAAGTCATTGAGGTTGAGCAGTTCTTC,CASSEVIEVEQFF
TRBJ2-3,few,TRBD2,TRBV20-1,TGCAGTGCTATGACCACCTTGAGGCGGGAGGGCACAGATACGCAGTATTTT,CSAMTTLRREGTDTQYF
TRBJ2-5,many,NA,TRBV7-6,TGTGCCAGCAGCTCGCAGGGTAGCGGTAACCAAGAGACCCAGTACTTC,CASSSQGSGNQETQYF
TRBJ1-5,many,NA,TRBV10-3,TGTGCCATCAGTGACAGAGGGGCAGGGCAGCCCCAGCATTTT,CAISDRGAGQPQHF
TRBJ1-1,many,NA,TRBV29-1,TGCAGCGTTGAAAAGGGGGTCGGAAACACTGAAGCTTTCTTT,CSVEKGVGNTEAFF
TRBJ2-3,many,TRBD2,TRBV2,TGTGCCACACCGGGACTAGCGGAAGATACGCAGTATTTT,CATPGLAEDTQYF
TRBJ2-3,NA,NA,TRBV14,TGTGCCAGCAGCCAAGAGAGAGGAAGACTAGTCGCAGATACGCAGTATTTT,CASSQERGRLVADTQYF
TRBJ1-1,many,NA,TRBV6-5,TGTGCCAGCAGTTACTCGATGAGTTCGAGGCGTTCGAACACTGAAGCTTTCTTT,CASSYSMSSRRSNTEAFF
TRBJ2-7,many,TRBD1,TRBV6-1,TGTGCCAGCAGCGCCGGGACAGGGGGAGACGAGCAGTACTTC,CASSAGTGGDEQYF
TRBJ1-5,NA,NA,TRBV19,TGTGCCAGTAGTCAGCCCCTCGTCGGCAATCAGCCCCAGCATTTT,CASSQPLVGNQPQHF
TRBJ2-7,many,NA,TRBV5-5,TGTGCCAGCAGTCTCTCCGCGGACACTCGCTCCTACGAGCAGTACTTC,CASSLSADTRSYEQYF
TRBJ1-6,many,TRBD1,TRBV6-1,TGTGCCAGCAGTGCACAGATGGGACAGCCCAATTCACCCCTCCACTTT,CASSAQMGQPNSPLHF
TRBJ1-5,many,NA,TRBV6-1,TGTGCCAGCAGTACGTGGGGCAATCAGCCCCAGCATTTT,CASSTWGNQPQHF
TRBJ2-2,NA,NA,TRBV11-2,TGTGCCAGCAGCTTAGATATTACCGGCCCCGGGGAGCTGTTTTTT,CASSLDITGPGELFF
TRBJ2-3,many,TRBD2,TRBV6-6,TGTGCCAGCAGTTACAGGCGGGGGGGAGATACGCAGTATTTT,CASSYRRGGDTQYF